This TCR beta chain was captured by sequencing in a study of blood T cells in healthy people across ages. Overall study findings and caveats: Any conclusive comparison of naive versus antigen-experienced cells was prevented by using unsorted PBMCs.

Of note for this clonotype: Its antigen remains unidentified. A much larger clonotype is one base distant, so this may be a read error.

Donors each provided 8 to 10 milliliters of peripheral blood. Alongside a J-beta primer mix, a sample-barcoded 5' primer served in a second PCR lasting about 7 to 11 cycles. Each single sample gave us at least 3 million CDR3-containing paired-end reads. TCRdb reanalysed the 5' RACE reads using MiXCR and keeps one entry per CDR3 protein. This table has approximately 810,000 distinct CDR3 sequences, 29% appearing once. Input material: blood. The TCR originated in a woman aged 80 or older in good health.

CDR3 in amino acids: CASSSGLEADTQYF. The CDR3 nucleotides are TGTGCCAGCAGTTCCGGACTAGAAGCAGATACGCAGTATTTT. The rearrangement joins TRBV12-3 or TRBV12-4 to TRBJ2-3; 7 bases align to TRBD2. This CDR3 is 14 amino acids long. V was clipped by 4 bases and J by 4 bases; unmatched bases: 5.